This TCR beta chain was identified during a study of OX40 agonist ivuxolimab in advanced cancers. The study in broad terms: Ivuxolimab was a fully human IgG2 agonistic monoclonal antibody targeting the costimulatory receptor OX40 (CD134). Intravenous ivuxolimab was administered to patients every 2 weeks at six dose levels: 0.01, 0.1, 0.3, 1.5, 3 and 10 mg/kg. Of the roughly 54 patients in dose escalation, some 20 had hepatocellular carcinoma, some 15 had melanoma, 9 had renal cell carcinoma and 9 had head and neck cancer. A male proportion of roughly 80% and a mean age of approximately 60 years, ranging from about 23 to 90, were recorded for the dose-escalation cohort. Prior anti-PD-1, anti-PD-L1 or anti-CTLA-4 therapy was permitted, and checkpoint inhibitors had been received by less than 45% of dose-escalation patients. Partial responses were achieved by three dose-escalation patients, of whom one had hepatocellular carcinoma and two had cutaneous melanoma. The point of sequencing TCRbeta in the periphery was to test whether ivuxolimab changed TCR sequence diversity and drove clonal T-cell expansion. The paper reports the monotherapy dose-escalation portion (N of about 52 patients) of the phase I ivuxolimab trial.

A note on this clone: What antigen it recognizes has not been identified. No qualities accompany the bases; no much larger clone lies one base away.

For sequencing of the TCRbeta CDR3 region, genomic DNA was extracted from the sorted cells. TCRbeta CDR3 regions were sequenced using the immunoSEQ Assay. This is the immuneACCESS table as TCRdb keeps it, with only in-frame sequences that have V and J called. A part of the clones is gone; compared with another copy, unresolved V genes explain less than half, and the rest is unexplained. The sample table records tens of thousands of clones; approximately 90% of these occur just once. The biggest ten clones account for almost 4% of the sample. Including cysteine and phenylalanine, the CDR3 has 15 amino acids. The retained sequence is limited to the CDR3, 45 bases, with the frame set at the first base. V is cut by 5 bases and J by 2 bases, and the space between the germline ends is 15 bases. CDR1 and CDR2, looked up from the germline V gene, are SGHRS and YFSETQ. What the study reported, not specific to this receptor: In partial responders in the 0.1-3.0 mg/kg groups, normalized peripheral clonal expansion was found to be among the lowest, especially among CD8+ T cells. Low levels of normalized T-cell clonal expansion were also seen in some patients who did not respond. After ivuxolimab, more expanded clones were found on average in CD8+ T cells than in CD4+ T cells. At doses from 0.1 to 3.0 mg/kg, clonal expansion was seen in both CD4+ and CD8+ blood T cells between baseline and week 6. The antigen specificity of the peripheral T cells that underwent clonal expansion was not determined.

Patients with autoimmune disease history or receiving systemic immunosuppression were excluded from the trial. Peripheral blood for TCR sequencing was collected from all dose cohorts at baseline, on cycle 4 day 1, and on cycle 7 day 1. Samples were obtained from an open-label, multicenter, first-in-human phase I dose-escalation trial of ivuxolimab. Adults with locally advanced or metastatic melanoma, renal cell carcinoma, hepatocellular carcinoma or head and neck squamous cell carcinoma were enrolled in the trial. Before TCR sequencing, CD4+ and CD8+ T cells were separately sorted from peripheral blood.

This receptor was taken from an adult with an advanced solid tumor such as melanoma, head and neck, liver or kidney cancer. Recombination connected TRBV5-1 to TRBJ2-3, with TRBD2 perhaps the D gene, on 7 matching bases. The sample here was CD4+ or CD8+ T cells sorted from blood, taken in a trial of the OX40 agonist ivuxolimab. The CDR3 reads CASRTLGGPTDTQYF. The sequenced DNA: TGCGCCAGCAGAACCCTCGGGGGGCCCACAGATACGCAGTATTTT.